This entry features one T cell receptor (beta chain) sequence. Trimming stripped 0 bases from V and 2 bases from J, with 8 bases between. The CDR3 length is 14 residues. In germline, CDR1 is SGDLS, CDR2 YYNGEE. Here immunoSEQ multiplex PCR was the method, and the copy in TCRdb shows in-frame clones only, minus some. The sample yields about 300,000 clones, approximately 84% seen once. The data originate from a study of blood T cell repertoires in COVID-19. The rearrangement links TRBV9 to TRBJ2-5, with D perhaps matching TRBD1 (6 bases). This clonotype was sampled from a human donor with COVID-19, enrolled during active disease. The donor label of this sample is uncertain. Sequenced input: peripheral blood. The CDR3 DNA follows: TGTGCCAGCAGCGTAGGACAGGCTCAAGAGACCCAGTACTTC. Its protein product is CASSVGQAQETQYF.